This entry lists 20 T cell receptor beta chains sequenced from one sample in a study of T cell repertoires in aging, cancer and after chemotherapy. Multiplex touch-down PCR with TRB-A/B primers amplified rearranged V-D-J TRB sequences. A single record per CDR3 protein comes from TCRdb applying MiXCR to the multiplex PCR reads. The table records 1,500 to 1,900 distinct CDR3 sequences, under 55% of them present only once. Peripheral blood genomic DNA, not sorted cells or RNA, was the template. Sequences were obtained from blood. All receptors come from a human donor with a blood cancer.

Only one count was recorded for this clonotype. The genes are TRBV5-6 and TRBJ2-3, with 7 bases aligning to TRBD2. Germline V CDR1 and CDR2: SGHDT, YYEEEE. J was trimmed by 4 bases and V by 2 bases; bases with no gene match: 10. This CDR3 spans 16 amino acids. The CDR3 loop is CASSLRGLADPDTQYF. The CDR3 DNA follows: TGTGCCAGCAGCTTAAGAGGCCTAGCGGACCCAGATACGCAGTATTTT.

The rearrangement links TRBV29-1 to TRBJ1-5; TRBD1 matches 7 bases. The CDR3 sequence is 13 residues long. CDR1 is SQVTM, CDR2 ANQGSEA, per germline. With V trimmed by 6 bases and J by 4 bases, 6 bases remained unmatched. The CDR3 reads CSVMTGTNQPQHF. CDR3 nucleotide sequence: TGCAGCGTCATGACAGGGACAAATCAGCCCCAGCATTTT.

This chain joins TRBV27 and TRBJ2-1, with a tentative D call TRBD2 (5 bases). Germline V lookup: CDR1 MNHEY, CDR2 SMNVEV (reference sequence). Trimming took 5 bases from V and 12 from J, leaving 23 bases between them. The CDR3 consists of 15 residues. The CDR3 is CASSPDLTIGFRQFF. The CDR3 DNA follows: TGTGCCAGCAGTCCGGATTTGACTATCGGGTTCCGGCAGTTCTTC.

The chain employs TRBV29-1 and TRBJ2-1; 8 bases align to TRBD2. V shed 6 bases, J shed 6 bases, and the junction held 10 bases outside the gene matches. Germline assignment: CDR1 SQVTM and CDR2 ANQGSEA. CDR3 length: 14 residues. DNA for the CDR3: TGCAGCGTGAATATACTAGCGGCCCGCAATGAGCAGTTCTTC. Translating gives CSVNILAARNEQFF.

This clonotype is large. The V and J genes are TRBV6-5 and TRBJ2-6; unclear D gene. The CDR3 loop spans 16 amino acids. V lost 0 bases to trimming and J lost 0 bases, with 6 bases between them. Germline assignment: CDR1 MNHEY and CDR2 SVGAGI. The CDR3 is CASSYSITSGANVLTF. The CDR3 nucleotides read TGTGCCAGCAGTTACTCGATTACCTCTGGGGCCAACGTCCTGACTTTC.

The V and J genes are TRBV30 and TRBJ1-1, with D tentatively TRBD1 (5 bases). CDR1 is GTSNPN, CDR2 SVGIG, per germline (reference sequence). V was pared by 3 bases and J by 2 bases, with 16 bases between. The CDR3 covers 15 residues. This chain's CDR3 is CAWSSRQKTNTEAFF. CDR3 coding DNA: TGTGCCTGGAGCTCAAGACAGAAAACTAACACTGAAGCTTTCTTT.

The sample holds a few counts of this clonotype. CDR3 sequence reads: CAWRGTEKFYEQYF. DNA of the CDR3: TGTGCCTGGAGGGGTACCGAGAAGTTCTACGAGCAGTACTTC. This rearrangement joins TRBV30 to TRBJ2-7; D not certain. Germline V gives CDR1 GTSNPN, CDR2 SVGIG (reference sequence). CDR3 length: 14 residues. Deletions cut 3 bases from V and 3 bases from J, with 15 bases between.

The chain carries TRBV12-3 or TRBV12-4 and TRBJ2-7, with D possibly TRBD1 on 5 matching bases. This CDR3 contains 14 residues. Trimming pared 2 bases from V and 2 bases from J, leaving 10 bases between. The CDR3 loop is CASSLLGRAYEQYF. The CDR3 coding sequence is TGTGCCAGCAGTTTACTCGGCAGGGCCTACGAGCAGTACTTC.

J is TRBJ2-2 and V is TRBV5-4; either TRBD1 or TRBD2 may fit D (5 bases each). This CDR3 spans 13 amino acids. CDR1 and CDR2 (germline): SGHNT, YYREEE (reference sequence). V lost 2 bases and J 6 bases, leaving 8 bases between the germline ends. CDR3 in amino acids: CASSFGAAGELFF. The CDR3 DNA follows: TGTGCCAGCAGCTTCGGGGCCGCCGGGGAGCTGTTTTTT.

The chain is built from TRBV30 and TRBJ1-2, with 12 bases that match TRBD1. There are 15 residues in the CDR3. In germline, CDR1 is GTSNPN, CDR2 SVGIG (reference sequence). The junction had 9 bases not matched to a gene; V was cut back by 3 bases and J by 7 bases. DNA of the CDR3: TGTGCCTGGAGGTTACCGGGACAGGGGGCGAGTGGCTACACCTTC. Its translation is CAWRLPGQGASGYTF.

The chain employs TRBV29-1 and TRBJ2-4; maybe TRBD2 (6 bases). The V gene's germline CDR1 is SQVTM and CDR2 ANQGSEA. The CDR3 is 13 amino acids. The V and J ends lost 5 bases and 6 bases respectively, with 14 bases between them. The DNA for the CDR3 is TGCAGCGTTAGTAGTCAGGAGGGAAACATTCAGTACTTC. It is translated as CSVSSQEGNIQYF. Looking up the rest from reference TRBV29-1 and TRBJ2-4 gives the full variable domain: SAVISQKPSRDICQRGTSLTIQCQVDSQVTMMFWYRQQPGQSLTLIATANQGSEATYESGFVIDKFPISRPNLTFSTLTVSNMSPEDSSIYLCSVSSQEGNIQYFGAGTRLSVL.

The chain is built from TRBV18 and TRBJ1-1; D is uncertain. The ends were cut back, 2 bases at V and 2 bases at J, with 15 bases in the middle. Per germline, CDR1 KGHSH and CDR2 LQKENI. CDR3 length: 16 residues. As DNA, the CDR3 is TGTGCCAGCTCACCAAGGCCGGCGTCGGAAAACACTGAAGCTTTCTTT. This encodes CASSPRPASENTEAFF.

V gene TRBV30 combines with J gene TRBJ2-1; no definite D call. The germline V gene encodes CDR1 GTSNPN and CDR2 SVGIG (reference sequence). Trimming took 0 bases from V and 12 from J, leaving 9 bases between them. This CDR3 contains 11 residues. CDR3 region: CAWSVNVAQFF. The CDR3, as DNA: TGTGCCTGGAGTGTAAATGTCGCGCAGTTCTTC.

The CDR3 DNA follows: TGTGCCAGCAGCACGTATAGCAATCAGCCCCAGCATTTT. The encoded protein is CASSTYSNQPQHF. J is TRBJ1-5 and V is TRBV12-3 or TRBV12-4; the D is unclear. The length of the CDR3 is 13 residues. The V gene lost 6 bases and the J gene lost 0 bases, with 6 bases spanning the gap.

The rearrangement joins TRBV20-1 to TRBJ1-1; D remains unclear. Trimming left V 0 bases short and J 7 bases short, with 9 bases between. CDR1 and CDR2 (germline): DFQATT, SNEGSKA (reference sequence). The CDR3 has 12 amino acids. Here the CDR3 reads CSARDNEGEAFF. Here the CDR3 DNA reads TGCAGTGCTAGAGATAACGAGGGTGAAGCTTTCTTT.

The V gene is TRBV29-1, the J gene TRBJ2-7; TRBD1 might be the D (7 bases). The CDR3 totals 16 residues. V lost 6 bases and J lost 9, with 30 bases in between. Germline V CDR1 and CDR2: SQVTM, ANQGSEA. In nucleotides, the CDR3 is TGCAGCGTGGGGGGTGGCGTAGGGACAGTAAACTCAGTGCAGTACTTC. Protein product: CSVGGGVGTVNSVQYF.

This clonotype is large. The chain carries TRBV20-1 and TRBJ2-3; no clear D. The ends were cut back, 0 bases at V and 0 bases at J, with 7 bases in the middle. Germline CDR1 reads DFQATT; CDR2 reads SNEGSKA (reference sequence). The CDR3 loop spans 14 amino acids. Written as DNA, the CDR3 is TGCAGTGCTAGAGACCCCCCTAGCACAGATACGCAGTATTTT. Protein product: CSARDPPSTDTQYF.

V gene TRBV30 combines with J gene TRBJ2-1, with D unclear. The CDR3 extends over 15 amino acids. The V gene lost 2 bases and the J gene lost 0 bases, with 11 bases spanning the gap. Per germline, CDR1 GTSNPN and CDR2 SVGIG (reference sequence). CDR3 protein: CAWSRRPSSYNEQFF. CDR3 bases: TGTGCCTGGAGTCGACGGCCGAGCTCCTACAATGAGCAGTTCTTC.

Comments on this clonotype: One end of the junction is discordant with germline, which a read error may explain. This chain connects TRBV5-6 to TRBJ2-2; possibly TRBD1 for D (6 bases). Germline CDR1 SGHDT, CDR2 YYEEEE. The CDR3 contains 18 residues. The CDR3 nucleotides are TGCGCCAGCAGCTTGGAAAGATTTGGGACAACTAACACCGGGGAGCTGTTTTTT. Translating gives CASSLERFGTTNTGELFF.

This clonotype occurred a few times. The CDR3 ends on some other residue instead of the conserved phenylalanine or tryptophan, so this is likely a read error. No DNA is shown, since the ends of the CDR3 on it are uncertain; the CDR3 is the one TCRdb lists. The CDR3 loop is CAWSVRAGAS. The chain is built from TRBV30 and TRBJ2-7; the table names TRBD2, a call not compared with the DNA. The CDR3 is 10 residues long, ends included. Germline lookup yields CDR1 GTSNPN and CDR2 SVGIG (reference sequence).